Below are 23 T cell receptor beta chains sequenced from a single sample in a study of blood T cell repertoires in COVID-19 (dated by TCRdb to 2020 to 2022). The library was generated by the immunoSEQ multiplex PCR assay. TCRdb limited this immuneACCESS table to in-frame rearrangements with V and J called. A share of clones is missing; checked studies link under half to unresolved V genes, and the rest is unexplained. Counted in this sample were more than 110,000 clones; under 85% of them appeared once. The ten largest account for approximately 5.8% of the sample. The sample comprised peripheral blood. The receptors were sampled from a human donor in a cohort sampled during active COVID-19.

The chain uses TRBV6-6 and TRBJ2-1, with 7 bases lining up with TRBD1. The CDR3 covers 15 residues. Germline assignment: CDR1 MNHNY and CDR2 SVGAGI (reference sequence). V shed 4 bases and J 2 bases; nucleotides not matched to a gene: 5. CDR3 sequence (DNA): TGTGCCAGCAGTTTTCCGGGACAGACCTACAATGAGCAGTTCTTC. Translating it yields CASSFPGQTYNEQFF.

V is TRBV9 and J is TRBJ2-5, with 8 positions matching TRBD2. The CDR3 has 16 amino acids. Trimming at V came to 0 bases and at J to 2 bases, leaving 6 bases not matched to a gene. Germline V gene lookup returns CDR1 SGDLS and CDR2 YYNGEE. The CDR3 DNA follows: TGTGCCAGCAGCGTAGTTGACGGGGGGGCTCAAGAGACCCAGTACTTC. Encoded protein: CASSVVDGGAQETQYF.

This clone was seen a single time. J is TRBJ2-5 and V is TRBV7-3; weak D call: TRBD1 (6 bases). The CDR3 extends over 13 amino acids. The V and J ends lost 5 bases and 4 bases respectively, with 11 bases between them. Looked up from germline, CDR1 is SGHTA and CDR2 is FQGTGA. The CDR3 sequence is CASSPGVGETQYF. CDR3 in DNA: TGTGCCAGCAGCCCAGGGGTAGGAGAGACCCAGTACTTC.

This clone was found a few times. The rearrangement links TRBV7-6 to TRBJ1-4, with 10 nucleotides matching TRBD1. Germline V gene lookup returns CDR1 SGHVS and CDR2 FNYEAQ. The CDR3 contains 15 residues. The junction had 4 bases not matched to a gene; V was cut back by 2 bases and J by 7 bases. The CDR3 sequence: CASSLRGDRGEKLFF. The CDR3 nucleotides are TGTGCCAGCAGCTTACGAGGGGACAGGGGTGAAAAACTGTTTTTT.

J is TRBJ2-1 and V is TRBV19; 7 bases align to TRBD2. Trimming cost V 6 bases and J 0 bases; bases outside gene matches: 11. Germline CDR1 reads LNHDA; CDR2 reads SQIVND (reference sequence). This CDR3 contains 17 residues. As DNA, the CDR3 is TGTGCCAGTAGGGGGCAGACTAGCACCGGCTCCTACAATGAGCAGTTCTTC. It specifies CASRGQTSTGSYNEQFF.

V usage is TRBV12-5 and J usage is TRBJ2-5; a possible D gene is TRBD2 (6 bases). The V and J ends lost 4 bases and 2 bases respectively, with 17 bases between them. The CDR3 loop spans 16 amino acids. Germline V gene data show CDR1 as LGHNT and CDR2 as FRNRAP. The CDR3 reads CASGSPGTVGQETQYF. CDR3 in DNA: TGTGCTAGTGGTTCTCCCGGGACTGTAGGGCAAGAGACCCAGTACTTC.

The table lists this clone with a count of one. The gene calls are TRBV4-2 and TRBJ1-1; 8 bases map to TRBD1. With 3 bases clipped from V and 1 base from J, the junction kept 4 bases outside the gene matches. This CDR3 is 15 amino acids long. Germline V gives CDR1 LGHNA, CDR2 YNFKEQ. The CDR3 here is CASSQVGTGNTEAFF. In DNA form, the CDR3 reads TGTGCCAGCAGCCAGGTCGGGACAGGGAACACTGAAGCTTTCTTT.

V and J are TRBV6-4 and TRBJ2-2; 8 bases agree with TRBD1. V was pared by 3 bases and J by 4 bases, with 10 bases of the junction left unmatched. This CDR3 has 17 residues. Per germline, CDR1 MRHNA and CDR2 SNTAGT. This chain's CDR3 is CASSDSSAGGLTGELFF. DNA of the CDR3: TGTGCCAGCAGTGATAGTTCGGCAGGGGGCCTCACCGGGGAGCTGTTTTTT.

The rearrangement links TRBV7-3 to TRBJ2-1; 8 bases line up with TRBD1. Germline V lookup: CDR1 SGHTA, CDR2 FQGTGA. The CDR3 covers 15 residues. Trimming took 5 bases from V and 6 from J; bases not matched to a gene: 9. CDR3 in DNA: TGTGCCAGCAGCCGAGGACAGGGCCCCCTCAATGAGCAGTTCTTC. It is translated as CASSRGQGPLNEQFF.

This chain connects TRBV3-1 (or the pseudogene TRBV3-2) to TRBJ2-1; D uncertain. V was pared by 6 bases and J by 0 bases, with 18 bases between. This CDR3 is 17 amino acids long. Germline V gene sequence: CDR1 LGHDT, CDR2 YNNKEL (reference sequence). Written as DNA, the CDR3 is TGTGCCAGCAGTCACCACGGGTGGCGGAGCTCCTACAATGAGCAGTTCTTC. Protein: CASSHHGWRSSYNEQFF.

This chain joins TRBV24-1 and TRBJ1-1; TRBD1 aligns across 7 bases. V shed 3 bases, J shed 5 bases, and the junction held 8 bases outside the gene matches. CDR3 length: 15 amino acids. In germline, CDR1 is KGHDR, CDR2 SFDVKD. CDR3: CATSDDRGGKTEAFF. CDR3 nucleotides: TGTGCCACCAGTGATGACAGAGGGGGCAAAACTGAAGCTTTCTTT.

This chain links TRBV15 with TRBJ2-3, with 10 bases that match TRBD2. Germline V gene sequence: CDR1 LNHNV, CDR2 YYDKDF (reference sequence). The CDR3 runs 16 residues. With 3 bases clipped from V and 2 bases from J, the junction kept 5 bases outside the gene matches. The CDR3 spells CATSSSSGGFTDTQYF. The CDR3 coding sequence is TGTGCCACCAGCAGTTCTAGCGGGGGCTTCACAGATACGCAGTATTTT.

The rearrangement links TRBV28 to TRBJ1-2; 7 bases line up with TRBD1. With 5 bases clipped from V and 6 bases from J, the junction kept 9 bases outside the gene matches. The germline gives CDR1 MDHEN, CDR2 SYDVKM. The CDR3 extends over 14 amino acids. Here the CDR3 DNA reads TGTGCCAGCAGTCCCATTGACAGGGCCGATGGCTACACCTTC. Translated: CASSPIDRADGYTF.

J is TRBJ1-2 and V is TRBV4-1; D remains unclear. Trimming cost V 1 base and J 8 bases, with 14 bases left between them. This CDR3 is built from 14 residues. CDR1 is MGHRA and CDR2 is YSYEKL in the germline V gene. The CDR3 sequence: CASSQGGSKRGYTF. The CDR3 DNA is TGCGCCAGCAGCCAAGGTGGGTCTAAGCGGGGCTACACCTTC.

The gene calls are TRBV19 and TRBJ2-7; 7 nucleotides match TRBD1. CDR1 is LNHDA, CDR2 SQIVND, per germline (reference sequence). This CDR3 region has 15 residues. Germline trimming cut 8 bases from V and 5 bases from J; bases unmatched to any gene: 15. The CDR3 bases are TGTGCCAGTGCCGAAGGGGGCGCGGCGGGCGACGAGCAGTACTTC. It is translated as CASAEGGAAGDEQYF.

V usage is TRBV7-3 and J usage is TRBJ2-1; 8 nucleotides match TRBD1. Looked up from germline, CDR1 is SGHTA and CDR2 is FQGTGA. The J segment lost 2 bases and the V segment lost 8 bases, leaving 8 bases of the junction unmatched. The CDR3 runs 15 residues. The CDR3 sequence: CASGSGTGAYNEQFF. The CDR3 DNA reads TGTGCCAGCGGATCAGGGACAGGAGCCTACAATGAGCAGTTCTTC.

V gene TRBV6-5 combines with J gene TRBJ2-7; TRBD1 aligns across 11 bases. Germline CDR1 and CDR2: MNHEY and SVGAGI. This CDR3 region has 15 residues. Losses at the gene ends were 8 bases for V and 5 bases for J; bases not matched to a gene: 11. CDR3 nucleotide sequence: TGTGCCAGCGTCGACGGGACAGGGGGTCCGAACGAGCAGTACTTC. Protein: CASVDGTGGPNEQYF.

V and J are TRBV12-3 or TRBV12-4 and TRBJ1-1; D uncertain. V was clipped by 8 bases and J by 13 bases, with 17 bases between them. There are 11 residues in the CDR3. This CDR3 reads CASGRKSLGFF. The CDR3 DNA is TGTGCCAGCGGGAGGAAAAGCTTGGGTTTCTTT.

The chain carries TRBV29-1 and TRBJ1-2; tentatively, D is TRBD1 (6 bases). Between the trimmed V and J ends, which lost 1 base and 8 bases, there was a span of 14 bases. CDR1 and CDR2 from the germline V gene are SQVTM and ANQGSEA. This CDR3 is 13 amino acids long. As DNA, the CDR3 is TGCAGCGTTGAAGGGACAGCCCAGTTGGGCTACACCTTC. Encoded protein: CSVEGTAQLGYTF.

In its sample, this clone was seen once. The rearrangement joins TRBV6-5 to TRBJ1-2, with TRBD1 as a possible D gene (5 bases). Germline CDR1 is MNHEY and CDR2 is SVGAGI. This CDR3 has 13 residues. Trimming cost V 6 bases and J 4 bases, with 12 bases left between them. DNA of the CDR3: TGTGCCAGCAGCGAGGTGGGGCGCTATGGCTACACCTTC. Protein product: CASSEVGRYGYTF.

The gene calls are TRBV9 and TRBJ1-5, with TRBD1 identical over 8 bases. The CDR3 is made up of 15 amino acids. The germline CDR1 and CDR2 sequences are SGDLS and YYNGEE. V lost 3 bases and J lost 6; bases outside the gene matches: 8. The CDR3 here is CASSAFDRGGQPQHF. CDR3 nucleotides: TGTGCCAGCAGCGCCTTTGACAGGGGAGGTCAGCCCCAGCATTTT.

The chain couples TRBV2 to TRBJ1-5; D is possibly TRBD1 (5 bases). Germline values: CDR1 SNHLY, CDR2 FYNNEI. This CDR3 comprises 15 residues. Trimming shortened V by 0 bases and J by 2 bases, and 8 bases separated the two germline ends. CDR3 residues: CASSEAPTGNQPQHF. The CDR3 nucleotides read TGTGCCAGCAGTGAAGCGCCGACAGGCAATCAGCCCCAGCATTTT.

This sequence joins TRBV28 and TRBJ2-1; 11 bases are shared with TRBD2. This CDR3 region has 16 residues. Per germline, CDR1 MDHEN and CDR2 SYDVKM. The ends lost 4 bases at V and 4 bases at J; junction bases unmatched: 6. In DNA, the CDR3 is TGTGCCAGCAGTTCCCCGCGGACTAGCGGGTACAATGAGCAGTTCTTC. It encodes CASSSPRTSGYNEQFF.